These 25 T cell receptor beta chains originate from one sample sequenced in a study of shared clonotypes between healthy human individuals. TCRdb keeps only in-frame clones here, not all; method: immunoSEQ multiplex PCR. The data contain 1.5 million to 2.5 million clones, approximately 95% of them singletons. Naive CD8 cells were CD45RO-negative, positively selected for CCR7, excluding terminally differentiated effector memory CD45RA+ cells. The sequencing sample was made of naive CD8+ T cells sorted from blood. These receptors were collected from a man in his late teens or twenties in good health.

The gene calls are TRBV4-2 and TRBJ2-7, with TRBD2 identical over 16 bases. The CDR3 has 18 residues. Looked up from germline, CDR1 is LGHNA and CDR2 is YNFKEQ. The junction had 3 bases not matched to a gene; V was cut back by 1 base and J by 0 bases. The CDR3 region is CASSQGGTSGRDSYEQYF. The CDR3 nucleotides are TGTGCCAGCAGCCAAGGGGGGACTAGCGGGAGGGACTCCTACGAGCAGTACTTC.

Only one count was recorded for this clone. The chain couples TRBV2 to TRBJ2-5; D not certain. Germline loops: CDR1 SNHLY, CDR2 FYNNEI. This CDR3 is built from 14 residues. CDR3 coding DNA: TGTGCAATATTCGGGCAGCAGTTGCAAGAGACCCAGTACTTC. Protein sequence: CAIFGQQLQETQYF.

The genes are TRBV9 and TRBJ1-1; 7 positions agree with TRBD1. This CDR3 has 16 amino acids. CDR1 and CDR2 from the germline V gene are SGDLS and YYNGEE. V was pared by 3 bases and J by 5 bases, with 13 bases of the junction left unmatched. CDR3 in amino acids: CASSAPEEGGLTEAFF. The CDR3 nucleotides read TGTGCCAGCAGCGCCCCTGAGGAAGGGGGCTTAACTGAAGCTTTCTTT.

The J gene is TRBJ2-3, the V gene TRBV11-3; TRBD2 agrees at 10 bases. CDR3 length: 14 residues. V gave up 11 bases and J gave up 4 bases; unmatched junction bases: 9. Germline V gene lookup returns CDR1 SGHNT and CDR2 YENEEA. The CDR3 loop is CASSSGSLPDTQYF. DNA for the CDR3: TGTGCCTCATCTAGCGGGAGTCTCCCAGATACGCAGTATTTT.

V is TRBV4-1 and J is TRBJ2-7; 8 bases line up with TRBD1. Germline V CDR1 and CDR2: MGHRA, YSYEKL. The CDR3 contains 15 residues. V shed 4 bases and J 2 bases; nucleotides not matched to a gene: 7. The DNA for the CDR3 is TGCGCCAGCAGCCGTGCCTTGGACAGGGCCTACGAGCAGTACTTC. Protein sequence: CASSRALDRAYEQYF.

This CDR3 is CSVHDGSNQPQHF. The CDR3, as DNA: TGCAGCGTTCACGACGGTAGCAATCAGCCCCAGCATTTT. This rearrangement joins TRBV29-1 to TRBJ1-5; unclear D gene. Germline values: CDR1 SQVTM, CDR2 ANQGSEA. V was cut by 5 bases and J by 0 bases, with 8 bases left in between. The CDR3 has 13 residues.

The chain combines TRBV7-2 with TRBJ2-7, with D possibly TRBD2 on 6 matching bases. CDR1 is SGHTA and CDR2 is FQGNSA in the germline V gene. The CDR3 sequence is 14 residues long. The V and J ends lost 1 base and 2 bases respectively, with 9 bases between them. The CDR3 coding sequence is TGTGCCAGCAGCTTAGGGAGACTAGCCTACGAGCAGTACTTC. Translated, it gives CASSLGRLAYEQYF.

The chain links TRBV27 to TRBJ2-1; D is unresolved. Germline V gene data show CDR1 as MNHEY and CDR2 as SMNVEV (reference sequence). The CDR3 has 15 residues. Trimming stripped 4 bases from V and 3 bases from J, with 13 bases between. CDR3 loop: CASSSLPLDYNEQFF. The DNA of the CDR3 is TGTGCCAGCAGTTCCCTCCCTTTGGACTACAATGAGCAGTTCTTC.

The genes are TRBV11-2 and TRBJ2-7, with D possibly matching TRBD1 (6 bases). The V end lost 1 base, the J end lost 3 bases, and 16 bases lay between the germline ends. Germline assignment: CDR1 SGHAT and CDR2 FQNNGV. The length of the CDR3 is 16 residues. CDR3 sequence: CASSLATGSIGYEQYF. The DNA of the CDR3 is TGTGCCAGCAGCTTAGCCACAGGGTCAATCGGCTACGAGCAGTACTTC.

The V gene is TRBV4-3, the J gene TRBJ2-1; D not resolved. The length of the CDR3 is 14 residues. Germline assignment: CDR1 LGHNA and CDR2 YSLEER. V lost 2 bases, J lost 8 bases, and 13 bases lay in between. CDR3 in DNA: TGCGCCAGCAGCCAATCTAGTCCATGGGATGAGCAGTTCTTC. It translates to CASSQSSPWDEQFF.

CDR3 protein: CASSLTDSGANVLTF. Here the CDR3 DNA reads TGCGCCAGCAGCCTGACAGACTCTGGGGCCAACGTCCTGACTTTC. The chain is built from TRBV4-1 and TRBJ2-6; D perhaps matches TRBD1 (5 bases). V was shortened by 4 bases and J by 0 bases, with 7 bases between the two germline ends. The germline V gene has CDR1 MGHRA and CDR2 YSYEKL. The CDR3 spans 15 residues.

J is TRBJ1-1 and V is TRBV4-1; perhaps TRBD1 as D (5 bases). This CDR3 comprises 13 residues. V lost 1 base and J 7 bases, leaving 10 bases between the germline ends. CDR1 is MGHRA and CDR2 is YSYEKL in the germline V gene. CDR3 coding DNA: TGCGCCAGCAGCCAAGCCGGGACGGATGAAGCTTTCTTT. Residues: CASSQAGTDEAFF.

In the case of this clone: Other DNA sequences of this sample code for an identical CDR3. This sequence joins TRBV29-1 and TRBJ2-5; 7 bases line up with TRBD1. Germline trimming cut 3 bases from V and 0 bases from J; bases unmatched to any gene: 1. The CDR3 extends over 13 amino acids. Germline values: CDR1 SQVTM, CDR2 ANQGSEA. In DNA, the CDR3 is TGCAGCGTTGAGGGACAGAACCAAGAGACCCAGTACTTC. This sequence encodes CSVEGQNQETQYF.

The chain's CDR3 is CASSPGSPPVAEAFF. The CDR3 DNA reads as TGTGCCAGCTCACCGGGCAGCCCGCCTGTGGCTGAAGCTTTCTTT. The gene calls are TRBV18 and TRBJ1-1; D is unclear. Germline V gene sequence: CDR1 KGHSH, CDR2 LQKENI. V lost 3 bases, J lost 6 bases, and 17 bases lay in between. The CDR3 is 15 amino acids.

This clone was seen once. This chain connects TRBV13 to TRBJ2-7; 7 nucleotides align to TRBD1. With 4 bases clipped from V and 1 base from J, the junction kept 4 bases outside the gene matches. This CDR3 contains 14 residues. Germline assignment: CDR1 PRHDT and CDR2 FYEKMQ (reference sequence). DNA of the CDR3: TGTGCCAGCAGCTCGGGACAGATTTCCTACGAGCAGTACTTC. It translates to CASSSGQISYEQYF. The entire variable domain, with the rest obtained from reference TRBV13 and TRBJ2-7, is as follows: AAGVIQSPRHLIKEKRETATLKCYPIPRHDTVYWYQQGPGQDPQFLISFYEKMQSDKGSIPDRFSAQQFSDYHSELNMSSLELGDSALYFCASSSGQISYEQYFGPGTRLTVT.

The gene calls are TRBV5-1 and TRBJ2-5; possibly TRBD1 for D (6 bases). The germline V and J ends were trimmed by 5 bases and 1 base, with 18 bases remaining between them. The length of the CDR3 is 16 residues. Per germline, CDR1 SGHRS and CDR2 YFSETQ. The CDR3 sequence: CASSPLRGQFQETQYF. The CDR3 DNA sequence: TGCGCCAGCAGTCCCCTCCGAGGACAGTTCCAAGAGACCCAGTACTTC.

In its sample, this clone was seen once. The V gene is TRBV14, the J gene TRBJ2-5; 8 bases map to TRBD1. V was pared by 4 bases and J by 5 bases, with 12 bases of the junction left unmatched. The CDR3 totals 16 residues. In germline, CDR1 is SGHDN, CDR2 FVKESK. The CDR3 here is CASSPTDREWRETQYF. CDR3 DNA: TGTGCCAGCAGCCCTACGGACAGGGAGTGGAGGGAGACCCAGTACTTC.

V usage is TRBV7-8 and J usage is TRBJ1-5, with a tentative D call TRBD1 (6 bases). V dropped 7 bases and J dropped 8 bases, with 24 bases sitting between them. The CDR3 covers 16 residues. Germline lookup yields CDR1 SGHVS and CDR2 FQNEAQ. Written as DNA, the CDR3 is TGTGCCAGCACCCCTTGGGCGGGGGAGGGGGACAAGCCCCAGCATTTT. Protein sequence: CASTPWAGEGDKPQHF.

The rearrangement joins TRBV27 to TRBJ1-1; D is ambiguous. CDR3 length: 17 residues. Looked up from germline, CDR1 is MNHEY and CDR2 is SMNVEV (reference sequence). Trimming removed 5 bases at V and 0 bases at J, with 19 bases between. CDR3 coding DNA: TGTGCCAGCAGTCCTGGGGTCGTGCTGTTCATGAACACTGAAGCTTTCTTT. Amino acids: CASSPGVVLFMNTEAFF.

The chain joins TRBV19 to TRBJ1-1, with D tentatively TRBD1 (5 bases). Germline CDR1 is LNHDA and CDR2 is SQIVND (reference sequence). There are 13 residues in the CDR3. Trimming pared 7 bases from V and 2 bases from J, leaving 11 bases between. DNA of the CDR3: TGTGCCAGTATGGCCGGGGCCAACACTGAAGCTTTCTTT. It is translated as CASMAGANTEAFF.

V and J are TRBV6-1 and TRBJ1-6, with D maybe TRBD1 (5 bases). Deletions cut 4 bases from V and 3 bases from J, with 19 bases between. The CDR3 is 18 amino acids. Germline values: CDR1 MNHNS, CDR2 SASEGT. CDR3 in amino acids: CASSVVQVPNLYNSPLHF. The CDR3, as DNA: TGTGCCAGCAGTGTAGTACAGGTCCCTAACCTCTATAATTCACCCCTCCACTTT.

The chain recombines TRBV5-4 with TRBJ2-3; D call uncertain. This CDR3 spans 12 amino acids. V was pared by 3 bases and J by 2 bases, with 4 bases between. Germline loops: CDR1 SGHNT, CDR2 YYREEE (reference sequence). The CDR3 region has the DNA TGTGCCAGCAGCTATGACACAGATACGCAGTATTTT. Encoded protein: CASSYDTDTQYF.

Here the CDR3 reads CASSPQRIPNYGYTF. The CDR3 DNA sequence: TGTGCCAGCAGCCCGCAAAGGATCCCGAACTATGGCTACACCTTC. V gene TRBV5-5 combines with J gene TRBJ1-2, with D unclear. CDR3 length: 15 residues. The ends were cut back, 4 bases at V and 2 bases at J, with 15 bases in the middle. Germline V lookup: CDR1 SGHKS, CDR2 YYEKEE (reference sequence).

The chain has TRBV6-1 and TRBJ2-7; 10 bases agree with TRBD1. The CDR3 runs to 18 residues. The trim removed 1 base at V and 7 bases at J, leaving 16 bases unmatched. Germline CDR1 reads MNHNS; CDR2 reads SASEGT. The DNA for the CDR3 is TGTGCCAGCAGTGAAGACTTTGGGACAGGGGTCCATGTTACGGAGCAGTACTTC. Translating it yields CASSEDFGTGVHVTEQYF.

This clone was seen only once. The V gene is TRBV6-5, the J gene TRBJ2-7; perhaps TRBD1 as D (6 bases). This CDR3 comprises 14 residues. Germline CDR1 reads MNHEY; CDR2 reads SVGAGI. Trimming stripped 4 bases from V and 3 bases from J, with 13 bases between. The CDR3 region is CASSCPGQLYEQYF. DNA of the CDR3: TGTGCCAGCAGTTGTCCCGGACAGCTCTACGAGCAGTACTTC.